The clone carrying this TCR beta chain was counted a single time. As yet, its antigen is unknown. This CDR3 spans 15 amino acids. Germline CDR1 reads MNHNS; CDR2 reads SASEGT. Germline trimming cut 0 bases from V and 4 bases from J; bases unmatched to any gene: 3. The data were taken from a study of cytomegalovirus exposure and HLA in healthy donors. Study as a whole: Most genotyped donors, approximately 77% of about 400, had Caucasian-associated genetic ancestry.

Study results and limitations: It was reported that the classifier diagnosed cytomegalovirus status with high specificity and sensitivity in both the original and validation cohorts. Data from an earlier analysis indicated that most TCR beta V segments were productive either about 87% or about 30% of the time. In vitro testing confirmed a few CMV-associated chains as specific for CMV antigens.

The PCR had 60 Vbeta and 13 Jbeta primers. Assay: immunoSEQ multiplex PCR; the TCRdb copy retains only in-frame clones and omits some. This table has some 150,000 clones, around 72% appearing once. The chain recombines TRBV6-1 with TRBJ2-1, with TRBD1 identical over 7 bases. The sample was PBMCs. The clonotype originates from a man between 18 and 29 years old in good health and CMV-seropositive. In nucleotides, the CDR3 is TGTGCCAGCAGTGAAGCTGGGGACAGTTACAATGAGCAGTTCTTC. Translated, it gives CASSEAGDSYNEQFF.